This T cell receptor beta chain was sequenced in a study of T cell responses to AZD1222 COVID-19 vaccine. The CDR3 is 14 amino acids. In germline, CDR1 is SGHDT, CDR2 YYEEEE. V was trimmed by 1 base and J by 7 bases, leaving 12 bases between them. The method was immunoSEQ multiplex PCR; TCRdb's version includes in-frame clones alone and lacks a portion of them. The table has about 170,000 clones, about 83% seen once. On this clone: As yet, its antigen is unknown.

Overall study findings and caveats: Spike regions recognized by vaccine-associated CD4 TCRs spanned the protein, led by 160-218 and 743-854. Unmutated regions of variants are reportedly targeted by nearly half of spike-specific TCRs. Seropositive at baseline were only a handful of AZD1222 recipients. Repertoires were obtained solely post-peak T cell response.

This sequence joins TRBV5-6 and TRBJ2-1; D possibly corresponds to TRBD2 (6 bases). This clonotype originated in an adult who received the AZD1222 COVID-19 vaccine. The sample consisted of peripheral blood, taken 28 days after the second AZD1222 dose. CDR3 DNA: TGTGCCAGCAGCTTGTACGCGGAGGGGAATGAGCAGTTCTTC. Encoded protein: CASSLYAEGNEQFF.